A selection of T cell receptor beta chains follows, all from one sample in a study of graft-versus-host responses after intestinal transplantation. The protocol was immunoSEQ multiplex PCR, while the TCRdb copy is restricted to in-frame clones and leaves out a portion. The sample contains 57,000 or so clones, about 90% of which appear only once. The material was PBMCs, obtained around 120 days after intestinal transplantation. The receptor source for this set is a human patient who received an intestinal transplant, so some T cells may come from the graft donor. Each CDR3 is given with its conserved first and last residue. The order of the fields is V gene, CDR3 length, J gene, CDR3 protein.

V gene: TRBV11-2; CDR3 length: 19; J gene: TRBJ2-2; CDR3 protein: CASSPSIAGGKAFTGELFF
V gene: TRBV6-5; CDR3 length: 16; J gene: TRBJ2-5; CDR3 protein: CASSYLASGFRETQYF
V gene: TRBV9; CDR3 length: 14; J gene: TRBJ2-7; CDR3 protein: CASSRDRYTYEQYF
V gene: TRBV6-5; CDR3 length: 14; J gene: TRBJ1-5; CDR3 protein: CASSYSQGSQPQHF
V gene: TRBV6-4; CDR3 length: 23; J gene: TRBJ1-5; CDR3 protein: CASSDSGLDRGQGWPKRNQPQHF
V gene: TRBV28; CDR3 length: 17; J gene: TRBJ2-6; CDR3 protein: CASSLDDWGAGANVLTF
V gene: TRBV18; CDR3 length: 15; J gene: TRBJ2-4; CDR3 protein: CASSLTDWYKNIQYF
V gene: TRBV5-1; CDR3 length: 15; J gene: TRBJ2-7; CDR3 protein: CASSWGTPVSYEQYF
V gene: TRBV6-1; CDR3 length: 14; J gene: TRBJ1-4; CDR3 protein: CASRQGVWDEKLFF
V gene: TRBV7-9; CDR3 length: 13; J gene: TRBJ1-1; CDR3 protein: CASSLGGTYEAFF
V gene: TRBV4-2; CDR3 length: 15; J gene: TRBJ2-1; CDR3 protein: CASSLGTSVYNEQFF
V gene: TRBV5-1; CDR3 length: 15; J gene: TRBJ1-4; CDR3 protein: CASSLGQGPNEKLFF
V gene: TRBV28; CDR3 length: 14; J gene: TRBJ2-5; CDR3 protein: CASSFLIREETQYF
V gene: TRBV30; CDR3 length: 13; J gene: TRBJ2-7; CDR3 protein: CAWQVGQPYEQYF
V gene: TRBV28; CDR3 length: 15; J gene: TRBJ1-5; CDR3 protein: CASSAFRGGGQPQHF
V gene: TRBV5-1; CDR3 length: 12; J gene: TRBJ2-7; CDR3 protein: CASSAGQYEQYF
V gene: TRBV19; CDR3 length: 12; J gene: TRBJ1-1; CDR3 protein: CASWTGGAEAFF
V gene: TRBV5-4; CDR3 length: 13; J gene: TRBJ1-2; CDR3 protein: CASSAGTSYGYTF
V gene: TRBV11-2; CDR3 length: 15; J gene: NA; CDR3 protein: CASSLDLSRVYEQYF
V gene: TRBV7-9; CDR3 length: 14; J gene: TRBJ2-2; CDR3 protein: CASSFGGNTGELFF
V gene: TRBV30; CDR3 length: 14; J gene: TRBJ1-2; CDR3 protein: CAWSPQGATYGYTF
V gene: TRBV7-9; CDR3 length: 15; J gene: TRBJ2-3; CDR3 protein: CASSLRDISTDTQYF
V gene: TRBV27; CDR3 length: 17; J gene: TRBJ2-2; CDR3 protein: CASSLFLAGGNTGELFF
V gene: TRBV28; CDR3 length: 16; J gene: TRBJ2-1; CDR3 protein: CASSDRTSGNSNEQFF
V gene: TRBV12-5; CDR3 length: 12; J gene: TRBJ1-5; CDR3 protein: CASAMDNQPQHF
V gene: TRBV28; CDR3 length: 16; J gene: TRBJ2-5; CDR3 protein: CASSLCQAEGRETQYF
V gene: TRBV9; CDR3 length: 15; J gene: TRBJ1-3; CDR3 protein: CASSVGGSSGNTIYF
V gene: TRBV28; CDR3 length: 13; J gene: TRBJ2-3; CDR3 protein: CASSRPYTDTQYF
V gene: TRBV5-1; CDR3 length: 15; J gene: TRBJ1-1; CDR3 protein: CASSLVGDSNTEAFF
V gene: TRBV19; CDR3 length: 14; J gene: TRBJ2-7; CDR3 protein: CASSFGQGWYEQYF
V gene: TRBV2; CDR3 length: 14; J gene: TRBJ2-7; CDR3 protein: CASKGQGVFGEQYF
V gene: TRBV9; CDR3 length: 15; J gene: TRBJ2-1; CDR3 protein: CASSPSGSSYNEQFF
V gene: TRBV18; CDR3 length: 19; J gene: TRBJ1-4; CDR3 protein: CASSQLAVGLRQTNEKLFF
V gene: TRBV2; CDR3 length: 15; J gene: TRBJ2-2; CDR3 protein: CASSDAGGPAGELFF
V gene: TRBV11-2; CDR3 length: 16; J gene: TRBJ2-7; CDR3 protein: CASAVHPGGSAYEQYF
V gene: TRBV2; CDR3 length: 15; J gene: TRBJ1-5; CDR3 protein: CASSEGAGNNQPQHF
V gene: TRBV28; CDR3 length: 13; J gene: TRBJ2-3; CDR3 protein: CASSTYSTDTQYF
V gene: TRBV4-1; CDR3 length: 16; J gene: TRBJ2-2; CDR3 protein: CASSQDGLANTGELFF
V gene: TRBV6-1; CDR3 length: 15; J gene: TRBJ2-3; CDR3 protein: CASSPGGGWTDTQYF
V gene: TRBV28; CDR3 length: 13; J gene: TRBJ2-1; CDR3 protein: CASSWEGDNEQFF
V gene: TRBV28; CDR3 length: 15; J gene: TRBJ2-1; CDR3 protein: CASSALVPLIHEQFF
V gene: TRBV28; CDR3 length: 12; J gene: TRBJ1-5; CDR3 protein: CASSTDNQPQHF
V gene: TRBV28; CDR3 length: 16; J gene: TRBJ2-3; CDR3 protein: CASSSRLAGLTDTQYF
V gene: TRBV25-1; CDR3 length: 13; J gene: TRBJ1-2; CDR3 protein: CASSEFDRDGYTF
V gene: TRBV2; CDR3 length: 15; J gene: TRBJ2-7; CDR3 protein: CASRTGTGMAYEQYF
V gene: TRBV19; CDR3 length: 14; J gene: TRBJ1-1; CDR3 protein: CASSVGQGRTEAFF
V gene: TRBV11-2; CDR3 length: 13; J gene: TRBJ2-7; CDR3 protein: CASSLGVAYEQYF
V gene: TRBV6-1; CDR3 length: 16; J gene: TRBJ2-7; CDR3 protein: CASSEAFYSPTYEQYF
V gene: TRBV6-5; CDR3 length: 15; J gene: TRBJ1-2; CDR3 protein: CASSYGRGFRYGYTF
V gene: TRBV6-5; CDR3 length: 12; J gene: TRBJ1-2; CDR3 protein: CASRAWGGGYTF
V gene: TRBV7-9; CDR3 length: 14; J gene: TRBJ2-5; CDR3 protein: CASSLPRGQETQYF
V gene: TRBV28; CDR3 length: 15; J gene: TRBJ1-2; CDR3 protein: CASSPGVRGSYGYTF
V gene: TRBV10-3; CDR3 length: 13; J gene: TRBJ2-7; CDR3 protein: CAIRQGGYDEQYF
V gene: TRBV10-3; CDR3 length: 15; J gene: TRBJ1-4; CDR3 protein: CAISEHATGNEKLFF